One and the same sample provided the 10 T cell receptor beta chains below, sequenced in a study of blood T cell repertoires in COVID-19. The repertoire was sequenced with immunoSEQ multiplex PCR; TCRdb's copy has only in-frame clones and lacks some. The sample contains roughly 300,000 clones, about 86% of which appear only once. The specimen was PBMCs or T cells enriched from blood (not recorded which). These TCRs come from a woman aged 40 to 49 with acute COVID-19.

The chain carries TRBV5-1 and TRBJ2-1; 7 bases line up with TRBD2. The length of the CDR3 is 15 residues. Per the germline V gene, CDR1 is SGHRS and CDR2 is YFSETQ. Trimming removed 3 bases from V and 5 bases from J; junction bases left unmatched: 8. Written as DNA, the CDR3 is TGCGCCAGCAGCTACCCTCTAGCGGAAGACAATGAGCAGTTCTTC. Protein: CASSYPLAEDNEQFF. Variable domain in full (rest from reference TRBV5-1 and TRBJ2-1): KAGVTQTPRYLIKTRGQQVTLSCSPISGHRSVSWYQQTPGQGLQFLFEYFSETQRNKGNFPGRFSGRQFSNSRSEMNVSTLELGDSALYLCASSYPLAEDNEQFFGPGTRLTVL.

The chain joins TRBV10-1 to TRBJ1-4; 8 nucleotides match TRBD1. V was pared by 3 bases and J by 0 bases, with 9 bases of the junction left unmatched. There are 18 residues in the CDR3. Germline V CDR1 and CDR2: WNHNN, SYGVQD (reference sequence). CDR3 region: CASSEMGTGTATNEKLFF. The CDR3 DNA reads as TGCGCCAGCAGTGAAATGGGGACAGGAACCGCAACTAATGAAAAACTGTTTTTT.

The chain couples TRBV3-1 (or the pseudogene TRBV3-2) to TRBJ2-7, with TRBD1 matching over 7 bases. The CDR3 loop spans 15 amino acids. Germline assignment: CDR1 LGHDT and CDR2 YNNKEL (reference sequence). V lost 0 bases to trimming and J lost 2 bases; unmatched junction nucleotides: 4. This CDR3 reads CASSQDEGAPYEQYF. CDR3 DNA: TGTGCCAGCAGCCAAGATGAGGGGGCCCCCTACGAGCAGTACTTC.

CDR3 in DNA: TGTGCCAGCAGCCAAGATCTGTCTGCGACTAGCGGGAGTCGAGAGACCCAGTACTTC. Translation gives CASSQDLSATSGSRETQYF. J is TRBJ2-5 and V is TRBV14; 12 bases are shared with TRBD2. The CDR3 has 19 amino acids. The germline V gene has CDR1 SGHDN and CDR2 FVKESK. V was clipped by 0 bases and J by 4 bases; unmatched bases: 12.

V gene TRBV7-8 combines with J gene TRBJ2-7; TRBD2 agrees at 12 bases. With V trimmed by 4 bases and J by 0 bases, 4 bases remained unmatched. The CDR3 totals 16 residues. Germline loops: CDR1 SGHVS, CDR2 FQNEAQ. In DNA form, the CDR3 reads TGTGCCAGCAGCTCCAGACTAGCGGGAGTCTCCTACGAGCAGTACTTC. Amino acid sequence: CASSSRLAGVSYEQYF.

This chain connects TRBV28 to TRBJ1-1; no clear D. The CDR3 runs to 13 residues. V lost 2 bases and J lost 6, with 10 bases in between. Germline-derived CDR1 and CDR2 are MDHEN and SYDVKM. The CDR3 loop is CASSLPGSSEAFF. CDR3 DNA: TGTGCCAGCAGTTTACCGGGGTCATCTGAAGCTTTCTTT.

This clone has only a few counts. The chain is built from TRBV19 and TRBJ1-6; TRBD1 matches 10 bases. This CDR3 has 15 residues. Losses at the gene ends were 5 bases for V and 12 bases for J; bases not matched to a gene: 10. The germline gives CDR1 LNHDA, CDR2 SQIVND (reference sequence). The CDR3 DNA reads TGTGCCAGTAGTGTCATAGGGACAGGGGAAATACCCCTCCACTTT. This codes for CASSVIGTGEIPLHF.

The J gene is TRBJ1-4, the V gene TRBV27; 7 bases match TRBD1. This CDR3 contains 14 residues. J was trimmed by 5 bases and V by 6 bases; bases with no gene match: 6. Germline CDR1 and CDR2: MNHEY and SMNVEV (reference sequence). This CDR3 is CASRRDSQNEKLFF. CDR3 coding DNA: TGTGCCAGCAGAAGGGACAGCCAAAATGAAAAACTGTTTTTT. Using reference TRBV27 and TRBJ1-4 for the parts outside the CDR3, the full variable domain is EAQVTQNPRYLITVTGKKLTVTCSQNMNHEYMSWYRQDPGLGLRQIYYSMNVEVTDKGDVPEGYKVSRKEKRNFPLILESPSPNQTSLYFCASRRDSQNEKLFFGSGTQLSVL.

The genes are TRBV18 and TRBJ1-2; 7 bases fit TRBD1. CDR1 is KGHSH and CDR2 is LQKENI in the germline V gene. The CDR3 runs 17 residues. V lost 3 bases and J lost 0; bases outside the gene matches: 10. The CDR3 nucleotides are TGTGCCAGCTCACCGACGGCGGGACAGCTATCTAACTATGGCTACACCTTC. It is translated as CASSPTAGQLSNYGYTF.

The rearrangement joins TRBV12-1 to TRBJ2-7; TRBD1 is taken as the D call from the table, unchecked against the DNA. TRBV12-1 is classified as a pseudogene. There are 15 residues in the CDR3. The CDR3 sequence is CASSYIQGGTYEQYF. The CDR3 DNA follows: TGTGCCAGCAGCTACATACAGGGGGGCACGTACGAGCAGTACTTC.